The 12 T cell receptor beta chains below were found in one sample sequenced in a study of T cell responses to AZD1222 COVID-19 vaccine. Sequencing used immunoSEQ multiplex PCR; TCRdb keeps in-frame clones, though not all of them. The table lists under 200,000 clones, around 90% of them singletons. The source was peripheral blood, collected on day 0 of AZD1222 vaccination. The receptors originated from an adult in good health.

V and J are TRBV5-1 and TRBJ2-1; no clear D gene. In germline, CDR1 is SGHRS, CDR2 YFSETQ. The V end lost 0 bases, the J end lost 1 base, and 8 bases lay between the germline ends. This CDR3 is built from 15 residues. CDR3 amino acids: CASSLDGLSYNEQFF. The CDR3 coding sequence is TGCGCCAGCAGCTTGGATGGATTGTCCTACAATGAGCAGTTCTTC.

This clone was seen just once. CDR3 region: CASSLQGVNEKLFF. The CDR3 bases are TGCGCCAGCAGCTTACAGGGTGTCAACGAAAAACTGTTTTTT. This rearrangement joins TRBV5-1 to TRBJ1-4; maybe TRBD1 (6 bases). The CDR3 loop spans 14 amino acids. V lost 2 bases and J 8 bases, leaving 13 bases between the germline ends. CDR1 and CDR2 from the germline V gene are SGHRS and YFSETQ.

The V call is TRBV18, the J call TRBJ2-6, with D possibly matching TRBD1 (6 bases). The CDR3 covers 18 residues. Germline V CDR1 and CDR2: KGHSH, LQKENI. V was pared by 3 bases and J by 0 bases, with 15 bases between. This CDR3 reads CASSPYRVSSSGANVLTF. CDR3 bases: TGTGCCAGCTCACCTTACAGGGTGTCAAGCTCTGGGGCCAACGTCCTGACTTTC.

The chain couples TRBV7-2 to TRBJ2-2; tentative D call: TRBD1 (6 bases). CDR3 length: 16 amino acids. CDR1 SGHTA and CDR2 FQGNSA come from the germline V gene. Trimming pared 4 bases from V and 4 bases from J, leaving 16 bases between. As DNA, the CDR3 is TGTGCCAGCAGCTCGACCTGGGGGCCGGCCACCGGGGAGCTGTTTTTT. This encodes CASSSTWGPATGELFF.

The chain joins TRBV19 to TRBJ1-3; no firm D call. The CDR3 length is 14 residues. Germline CDR1 and CDR2: LNHDA and SQIVND (reference sequence). V lost 7 bases and J lost 2, with 12 bases in between. The CDR3: CASKVTLTGNTIYF. CDR3 nucleotides: TGTGCCAGTAAGGTCACCTTAACTGGAAACACCATATATTTT.

The chain links TRBV19 to TRBJ2-7, with TRBD2 matching 8 bases. CDR1 is LNHDA, CDR2 SQIVND, per germline (reference sequence). The CDR3 has 14 residues. With V trimmed by 7 bases and J by 0 bases, 5 bases remained unmatched. Here the CDR3 reads CASKKRESSYEQYF. The CDR3, as DNA: TGTGCCAGTAAGAAGCGGGAGAGCTCCTACGAGCAGTACTTC.

V gene TRBV9 combines with J gene TRBJ2-4, with D uncertain. V was clipped by 2 bases and J by 1 base, with 10 bases between them. The germline V gene encodes CDR1 SGDLS and CDR2 YYNGEE. This CDR3 spans 15 amino acids. The CDR3 region is CASSVRAGAKNIQYF. Written as DNA, the CDR3 is TGTGCCAGCAGCGTCCGGGCTGGGGCCAAAAACATTCAGTACTTC.

This clone was seen once. V usage is TRBV4-1 and J usage is TRBJ2-7, with 9 bases fitting TRBD2. From germline, CDR1 is MGHRA and CDR2 YSYEKL. Trimming at V came to 1 base and at J to 6 bases, leaving 13 bases not matched to a gene. The CDR3 runs 17 residues. The CDR3 region is CASSQVWGSGGKSEQYF. The CDR3 nucleotides read TGCGCCAGCAGCCAAGTCTGGGGTAGCGGGGGTAAGAGCGAGCAGTACTTC.

Regarding this clone: The identical CDR3 is also encoded by other nucleotide sequences in the sample. V usage is TRBV7-8 and J usage is TRBJ1-5, with D maybe TRBD1 (6 bases). Germline loops: CDR1 SGHVS, CDR2 FQNEAQ. V dropped 4 bases and J dropped 6 bases, with 16 bases sitting between them. The CDR3 has 15 amino acids. The CDR3 spells CASSSYRDGSQPQHF. The CDR3 DNA reads TGTGCCAGCAGCTCGTACAGGGATGGGAGTCAGCCCCAGCATTTT.

The table lists this clone with a count of one. V gene TRBV7-2 combines with J gene TRBJ1-2; D may be TRBD1 (5 bases). CDR1 and CDR2 from the germline V gene are SGHTA and FQGNSA. V was pared by 1 base and J by 6 bases, with 12 bases between. This CDR3 region has 14 residues. CDR3 protein: CASSLGSWGNGYTF. For the CDR3, the DNA is TGTGCCAGCAGCTTAGGCTCCTGGGGGAATGGCTACACCTTC.

This clone was recorded only once. The V call is TRBV14, the J call TRBJ1-2; 11 bases agree with TRBD1. After removal of 3 bases from V and 7 bases from J, the junction contained 4 bases not matched to a gene. The CDR3 is made up of 14 amino acids. The V gene's germline CDR1 is SGHDN and CDR2 FVKESK. The CDR3 DNA sequence: TGTGCCAGCAGCCAGGGACAGGGGGTATTTGGCTACACCTTC. This encodes CASSQGQGVFGYTF.

The V and J genes are TRBV19 and TRBJ2-1; TRBD2 matches 12 bases. Losses at the gene ends were 4 bases for V and 5 bases for J; bases not matched to a gene: 12. Germline-derived CDR1 and CDR2 are LNHDA and SQIVND (reference sequence). The CDR3 is 18 residues long. The CDR3 nucleotides read TGTGCCAGTAGTACGGGACCGATACTAGCGGGGGGAGACAATGAGCAGTTCTTC. Residues: CASSTGPILAGGDNEQFF.